This T cell receptor (beta chain) was sequenced in a study of CD8 T cells in ankylosing spondylitis. Study-wide results and caveats: Blood from ankylosing spondylitis patients appeared to carry a characteristic roughly 8-variant TCR beta motif. Matched ankylosing spondylitis synovial fluid reportedly showed significant enrichment of disease-linked clones.

TCRdb analysed the 5' RACE reads with MiXCR anew, one entry per CDR3 protein. The sample lists 400,000 to 450,000 distinct CDR3 sequences; about 15% were seen once. This clonotype was observed a handful of times. Antigen unknown. V lost 5 bases, J lost 2 bases, and 8 bases stayed unmatched. Germline CDR1 reads SEHNR; CDR2 reads FQNEAQ (reference sequence). CDR3 length: 15 residues. The sequence derives from a male donor with ankylosing spondylitis. Sequencing was performed on blood, either unsorted or a sorted T cell fraction (not recorded which). The chain links TRBV7-9 to TRBJ2-7; 8 positions agree with TRBD1. CDR3 region: CASSDLGQGPYEQYF. The CDR3 coding sequence is TGTGCCAGCAGCGACCTAGGACAGGGCCCCTACGAGCAGTACTTC.